The 5 T cell receptor beta chains in this list originate from one sample, sequenced in a study of T cells in Graves' hyperthyroidism and ophthalmopathy. The TCR beta CDR3 regions underwent amplification using RNA transcripts as the source. The HTBI primer set was used in a first-round RT-PCR of the TCR CDR3. TCRdb redid the calling of the multiplex PCR reads with MiXCR, one entry per CDR3 protein. Of around 430,000 distinct CDR3 sequences in the sample, more than 13% were seen once. Sequencing was performed on blood. Every receptor here comes from a woman aged 25 to 45 with Graves' hyperthyroidism.

This clonotype has more than one count but fewer than ten. The genes are TRBV4-1 and TRBJ2-3, with 11 bases that match TRBD2. V shed 4 bases, J shed 5 bases, and the junction held 8 bases outside the gene matches. This CDR3 region has 16 residues. CDR1 is MGHRA, CDR2 YSYEKL, per germline. CDR3 sequence: CASSPGLAGIVDTQYF. The CDR3 coding sequence is TGCGCCAGCAGCCCCGGACTAGCGGGTATTGTAGATACGCAGTATTTT.

J is TRBJ2-1 and V is TRBV28, with 7 positions matching TRBD2. This CDR3 contains 16 residues. The junction had 9 bases not matched to a gene; V was cut back by 4 bases and J by 3 bases. Germline CDR1 is MDHEN and CDR2 is SYDVKM. Written as DNA, the CDR3 is TGTGCCAGCAGTTCCCCGGGACTAACAATCTACAATGAGCAGTTCTTC. Its translation is CASSSPGLTIYNEQFF.

This clonotype was recorded at least ten times. The rearrangement links TRBV27 to TRBJ2-1; 11 bases line up with TRBD2. Germline-derived CDR1 and CDR2 are MNHEY and SMNVEV (reference sequence). With 6 bases clipped from V and 6 bases from J, the junction kept 7 bases outside the gene matches. The CDR3 runs 15 residues. DNA for the CDR3: TGTGCCAGCAGCCAACTAGCGGGAGCTTCCAATGAGCAGTTCTTC. Its translation is CASSQLAGASNEQFF.

This clonotype was recorded a few times. The genes are TRBV6-5 and TRBJ2-1, with 9 bases that match TRBD2. Losses at the gene ends were 1 base for V and 6 bases for J; bases not matched to a gene: 7. The V gene's germline CDR1 is MNHEY and CDR2 SVGAGI. The CDR3 extends over 16 amino acids. As DNA, the CDR3 is TGTGCCAGCAGTTACTTCCTAGCGGGAAGTCGCAATGAGCAGTTCTTC. Its protein is CASSYFLAGSRNEQFF.

This clonotype was recorded at least ten times. J is TRBJ2-1 and V is TRBV5-1; perhaps TRBD1 as D (5 bases). Germline values: CDR1 SGHRS, CDR2 YFSETQ. This CDR3 comprises 14 residues. V was shortened by 0 bases and J by 8 bases, with 12 bases between the two germline ends. CDR3 DNA: TGCGCCAGCAGCTTGGTTGCAGGGCCGCATGAGCAGTTCTTC. Translation: CASSLVAGPHEQFF.